These 27 T cell receptor beta chains share one sample of origin, sequenced in a study of tissue T cells after allogeneic stem cell transplantation. The sample's time point: mouse harvest day 14 after allogeneic transplant. Mouse grafts combined 10^7 T-cell-depleted bone marrow cells with 10^6 splenic CD5+ T cells. Produced via immunoSEQ multiplex PCR; TCRdb's table is partial and in-frame only. The table shows about 5,000 clones, with about 43% occurring only once. The sample comprised gut tissue. All receptors come from a female BALB/c mouse given C57BL/6 T cells with graft-versus-host disease after an allogeneic hematopoietic cell transplant.

Concerning this clone: Gene names refer to mouse genes. The read finishes 1 residue shy of the CDR3 end, and the germline J gene is used to complete it. The chain employs TRBV3 and TRBJ2-5, with 12 bases matching TRBD1. The germline CDR1 and CDR2 sequences are SNHLY and FYNGKV (reference sequence). The V and J ends lost 4 bases and 5 bases, in that order; junction bases with no gene match: 1. This CDR3 has 14 residues. This CDR3 reads CASSSGQGADTQYF. Partial CDR3 DNA: TGTGCCAGCAGCTCGGGACAGGGGGCAGACACCCAGTAC.

Note on this clone: Genes and germline come from the mouse. From the germline J gene comes the end of the CDR3, since the read stops 1 residue before it. V gene TRBV12-1 combines with J gene TRBJ2-1; D unresolved. The CDR3 consists of 12 residues. The germline CDR1 and CDR2 sequences are SGHSN and HYEKVE. V dropped 0 bases and J dropped 9 bases, with 8 bases sitting between them. CDR3 loop: CASSLLGGEQFF. The sequenced CDR3 bases are TGTGCCAGCTCTCTCTTGGGAGGTGAGCAGTTC.

This clone was seen more than once but under ten times. The germline and genes are mouse ones. The read finishes 1 residue shy of the CDR3 end, and the germline J gene is used to complete it. The J gene is TRBJ2-1, the V gene TRBV19; 10 positions match TRBD1. Germline lookup yields CDR1 FNHDT and CDR2 SITEND (reference sequence). This CDR3 region has 15 residues. Unmatched junction bases numbered 5, after V lost 1 base and J lost 7 bases. CDR3 amino acids: CASSIRQGARAEQFF. CDR3 bases read: TGTGCCAGCAGTATAAGACAGGGGGCGAGGGCTGAGCAGTTC.

Notes on this clone: Genes here carry mouse names. The read is 1 residue too short to cover the CDR3 end, so that end is filled in from the germline J gene. The chain recombines TRBV26 with TRBJ1-4; 8 bases are shared with TRBD1. This CDR3 is 15 amino acids long. Germline V gives CDR1 KGHPV, CDR2 FQNQEV (reference sequence). J lost 5 bases, V lost 1 base, and 3 bases had no gene match. The DNA read from the CDR3 is TGTGCCAGCAGTCTGTGGCAGGGGGCGAACGAAAGATTATTT. It specifies CASSLWQGANERLF. The full CDR3 protein is CASSLWQGANERLFF.

In the case of this clone: Gene and germline names: mouse. The read ends 1 residue early relative to the CDR3; the germline J gene fills the gap. The J gene is TRBJ1-4, the V gene TRBV13-2, with TRBD1 as a possible D gene (5 bases). The germline CDR1 and CDR2 sequences are NNHNN and SYGAGS (reference sequence). CDR3 length equals 17 residues. The germline V and J ends were trimmed by 0 bases and 3 bases, with 15 bases remaining between them. The sequenced CDR3 bases are TGTGCCAGCGGTGATGCAGGGCAGGGAGGGGCCAACGAAAGATTATTT. Translation: CASGDAGQGGANERLF. The whole CDR3 reads CASGDAGQGGANERLFF.

Concerning this clone itself: Mouse germline and gene names are used. From the germline J gene comes the end of the CDR3, since the read stops 1 residue before it. The chain combines TRBV31 with TRBJ2-7; 8 nucleotides agree with TRBD2. CDR3 length equals 14 residues. With 0 bases clipped from V and 3 bases from J, the junction kept 4 bases outside the gene matches. The germline gives CDR1 GKSSPN, CDR2 SITVG. The sequenced CDR3 bases are TGTGCCTGGAGTCTCGGCTGGGGGGACTATGAACAGTAC. Translating it yields CAWSLGWGDYEQY. The complete CDR3 protein is CAWSLGWGDYEQYF. Full variable domain (outside the CDR3, taken from reference TRBV31 and TRBJ2-7): AQTIHQWPVAEIKAVGSPLSLGCTIKGKSSPNLYWYWQATGGTLQQLFYSITVGQVESVVQLNLSASRPKDDQFILSTEKLLLSHSGFYLCAWSLGWGDYEQYFGPGTRLTVL.

This clone was seen only a few times. Mouse gene names apply. Read sequence stops 1 residue before the CDR3 end, and the germline J gene provides the missing end. The chain carries TRBV26 and TRBJ2-7, with TRBD2 matching 11 bases. V gave up 5 bases and J gave up 6 bases; unmatched junction bases: 9. The V gene's germline CDR1 is KGHPV and CDR2 FQNQEV (reference sequence). This CDR3 has 15 residues. Here the CDR3 reads CASSSDWGGGSEQYF. Partial CDR3 DNA: TGTGCCAGCAGTTCAGACTGGGGGGGAGGAAGTGAACAGTAC.

In its sample, this clone ranks as medium-sized. The gene names here belong to mouse. The DNA ends 1 residue before the CDR3 does, and the rest of the CDR3 is filled in from the germline J gene. This chain connects TRBV26 to TRBJ1-5; 7 nucleotides match TRBD1. The CDR3 sequence is 15 residues long. V was clipped by 8 bases and J by 0 bases; unmatched bases: 7. Germline assignment: CDR1 KGHPV and CDR2 FQNQEV (reference sequence). The sequenced part of the CDR3 DNA is TGTGCCAGCTCCCGGGACAGCTATAACAACCAGGCTCCGCTT. It codes for CASSRDSYNNQAPL. The CDR3 reads in full as CASSRDSYNNQAPLF.

Concerning this clone itself: Gene names are mouse gene names. The DNA ends 1 residue before the CDR3 does, and the rest of the CDR3 is filled in from the germline J gene. The chain couples TRBV16 to TRBJ2-3; either TRBD1 or TRBD2 may fit D (6 bases each). CDR1 and CDR2 (germline): SGHSA, FRNQAP. The CDR3 length is 15 residues. Trimming cost V 4 bases and J 0 bases, with 11 bases left between them. This CDR3 is CASSSPGASAETLYF. The sequenced CDR3 bases are TGTGCAAGCAGCTCCCCGGGGGCTAGTGCAGAAACGCTGTAT.

To note about this clone: Genes and germline come from the mouse. The read ends 1 residue early relative to the CDR3; the germline J gene fills the gap. The chain links TRBV26 to TRBJ1-5, with a possible D match to TRBD1 (5 bases). The CDR3 length is 12 residues. Germline CDR1 reads KGHPV; CDR2 reads FQNQEV (reference sequence). V lost 4 bases and J 7 bases, leaving 8 bases between the germline ends. This CDR3 is CASSRGTQAPLF. The CDR3 DNA, read in part, is TGTGCCAGCAGTCGCGGGACGCAGGCTCCGCTT. The variable domain in full, completed from reference TRBV26 and TRBJ1-5, reads NSKVIQTPRYLVKGQGQKAKMRCIPEKGHPVVFWYQQNKNNEFKFLINFQNQEVLQQIDMTEKRFSAECPSNSPCSLEIQSSEAGDSALYLCASSRGTQAPLFGEGTRLSVL.

This clone was counted between two and nine times. Gene names are the mouse ones. Read sequence stops 1 residue before the CDR3 end, and the germline J gene provides the missing end. The chain joins TRBV1 to TRBJ1-3, with 7 bases lining up with TRBD1. Germline-derived CDR1 and CDR2 are NSQYPW and LRSPGD (reference sequence). The CDR3 sequence is 13 residues long. J gave up 3 bases and V 5 bases, and 1 base lay outside the gene matches. CDR3 DNA (partial): TGCACCTGCAGTACAGGGGTTGGAAATACGCTCTAT. Amino acids: CTCSTGVGNTLY. The full-length CDR3 reads as CTCSTGVGNTLYF.

About this clone: The gene names given are mouse names. The read ends 1 residue before the CDR3 terminus; that terminus is restored from the germline J gene. The chain uses TRBV29 and TRBJ1-6; D is unresolved. TRBJ1-6 is annotated as an ORF whose role is uncertain. Germline CDR1 is MSHET and CDR2 is SYDVDS. The CDR3 runs to 15 residues. Trimming took off 6 bases at V and 0 bases at J, with 9 bases between the two ends. CDR3 sequence: CASSDGNSYNSPLYF. The DNA read from the CDR3 is TGTGCTAGCAGCGACGGGAATTCCTATAATTCGCCCCTCTAC.

About this clone: Mouse germline and gene names are used. The read finishes 1 residue shy of the CDR3 end, and the germline J gene is used to complete it. J is TRBJ2-7 and V is TRBV2, with 10 bases that match TRBD2. The CDR3 extends over 15 amino acids. Germline V gene sequence: CDR1 LGHNA, CDR2 YSYQKL. The J segment lost 2 bases and the V segment lost 3 bases, leaving 4 bases of the junction unmatched. The DNA read from the CDR3 is TGTGCCAGCAGCCAGGCCGGGACTGGGGCCTATGAACAGTAC. It translates to CASSQAGTGAYEQY. The complete CDR3 protein is CASSQAGTGAYEQYF.

A word on this clone: Mouse germline and gene names are used. The DNA ends 1 residue before the CDR3 does, and the rest of the CDR3 is filled in from the germline J gene. V is TRBV26 and J is TRBJ2-5; 7 bases fit TRBD2. Germline lookup yields CDR1 KGHPV and CDR2 FQNQEV (reference sequence). With V trimmed by 5 bases and J by 8 bases, 4 bases remained unmatched. The CDR3 is 12 amino acids. The CDR3 DNA, read in part, is TGTGCCAGCAGTTGGGGGGTTGGCACCCAGTAC. Residues: CASSWGVGTQY. The entire CDR3 protein is CASSWGVGTQYF.

Details on this clone: The genes are named according to mouse. The read halts 1 residue ahead of the CDR3 end, with the missing end drawn from the germline J gene. The gene calls are TRBV12-1 and TRBJ2-7; D is perhaps TRBD1 (5 bases). V lost 0 bases, J lost 3 bases, and 8 bases lay in between. The germline CDR1 and CDR2 sequences are SGHSN and HYEKVE. The CDR3 runs to 13 residues. The CDR3 loop reads CASSLPGYYEQYF. The covered CDR3 bases are TGTGCCAGCTCTCTCCCAGGGTACTATGAACAGTAC.

Notes on this clone: Each gene name is a mouse one. The read terminates 1 residue ahead of where the CDR3 ends, so the germline J gene completes it. The rearrangement links TRBV3 to TRBJ2-2; D is ambiguous. CDR1 and CDR2 from the germline V gene are SNHLY and FYNGKV (reference sequence). The CDR3 has 14 residues. Trimming stripped 2 bases from V and 2 bases from J, with 6 bases between. The CDR3 spells CASSLTENTGQLYF. The part of the CDR3 DNA that was read is TGTGCCAGCAGCTTAACAGAGAACACCGGGCAGCTCTAC.

With regard to this clone: All gene names here are mouse names. The missing CDR3 end, 1 residue past where the read stops, is filled in from the germline J gene. The chain is built from TRBV14 and TRBJ2-5; D gene uncertain. CDR1 and CDR2 (germline): SGHDT, FRDEAV. The CDR3 loop spans 13 amino acids. V was pared by 0 bases and J by 3 bases, with 5 bases between. The sequenced part of the CDR3 DNA is TGTGCCAGCAGTTTCTGGAATCAAGACACCCAGTAC. Protein sequence: CASSFWNQDTQY. From start to end, the CDR3 is CASSFWNQDTQYF.

This clone was seen more than once but under ten times. Mouse names are used for the genes. From the germline J gene comes the end of the CDR3, since the read stops 1 residue before it. The sample has other DNA sequences that encode this CDR3 too. The rearrangement uses TRBV26 and TRBJ1-1; no clear D gene. CDR1 and CDR2 (germline): KGHPV, FQNQEV (reference sequence). Trimming removed 3 bases at V and 2 bases at J, with 7 bases between. CDR3 size: 13 residues. CDR3 protein: CASSLGGNTEVFF. CDR3 bases read: TGTGCCAGCAGTCTAGGAGGCAACACAGAAGTCTTC.

This clone is labeled as medium-sized (0.01 to 0.1%). Mouse germline and gene names are used. The CDR3 end is not reached by the read, which stops 1 residue before it; the germline J gene fills it in. This sequence joins TRBV26 and TRBJ2-7, with a possible D match to TRBD1 (6 bases). The V end lost 3 bases, the J end lost 2 bases, and 14 bases lay between the germline ends. The CDR3 runs 15 residues. The germline gives CDR1 KGHPV, CDR2 FQNQEV (reference sequence). This CDR3 is CASSLTTGWTYEQYF. CDR3 DNA, as far as it was read: TGTGCCAGCAGTCTCACTACAGGGTGGACCTATGAACAGTAC.

In its sample, this clone is medium-sized. Genes here carry mouse names. The read finishes 1 residue shy of the CDR3 end, and the germline J gene is used to complete it. This chain joins TRBV26 and TRBJ2-7, with 9 bases matching TRBD2. The CDR3 sequence is 14 residues long. After removal of 0 bases from V and 7 bases from J, the junction contained 4 bases not matched to a gene. The germline CDR1 and CDR2 sequences are KGHPV and FQNQEV (reference sequence). CDR3 loop: CASSLSGGAREQYF. CDR3 bases read: TGTGCCAGCAGTCTGTCTGGGGGGGCGCGAGAACAGTAC.

Points on this clone: All gene names here are mouse names. The read stops 1 residue short of the end of the CDR3; the missing end is completed from the germline J gene. J is TRBJ2-2 and V is TRBV26; the match to TRBD1 covers 9 bases. V was clipped by 2 bases and J by 5 bases; unmatched bases: 3. The CDR3 covers 15 residues. In germline, CDR1 is KGHPV, CDR2 FQNQEV (reference sequence). The CDR3 is CASSLDRGGTGQLYF. The DNA read from the CDR3 is TGTGCCAGCAGTCTGGACAGGGGGGGGACCGGGCAGCTCTAC.

This clone was seen a handful of times. Germline and genes here are mouse. Sequencing ends 1 residue short of the CDR3 end; the germline J gene provides the rest. The chain recombines TRBV12-2 with TRBJ1-6, with no clear D. TRBJ1-6 is annotated as an ORF whose role is uncertain. Trimming left V 0 bases short and J 0 bases short, with 5 bases between. Germline CDR1 and CDR2: SGHLS and HYDKME. There are 15 residues in the CDR3. The CDR3: CASSLDNSYNSPLYF. Partial CDR3 DNA: TGTGCCAGCTCTCTCGACAATTCCTATAATTCGCCCCTCTAC.

Only one count was recorded for this clone. The germline and genes are mouse ones. Read sequence stops 1 residue before the CDR3 end, and the germline J gene provides the missing end. The chain uses TRBV16 and TRBJ2-7, with 9 bases matching TRBD2. Germline CDR1 and CDR2: SGHSA and FRNQAP. V dropped 5 bases and J dropped 4; count of bases not matched to a gene: 6. The CDR3 loop spans 14 amino acids. The covered CDR3 bases are TGTGCAAGCAGCCCCTTGGACTGGGGATATGAACAGTAC. It yields the protein CASSPLDWGYEQY. The whole CDR3 region reads CASSPLDWGYEQYF.

The table lists this clone with a few counts. The gene names given are mouse names. The CDR3 goes on 1 residue after the read ends, and that part is filled in from the germline J gene. The V gene is TRBV12-1, the J gene TRBJ2-5; 8 bases are shared with TRBD1. J gave up 8 bases and V 2 bases, and 5 bases lay outside the gene matches. CDR1 SGHSN and CDR2 HYEKVE come from the germline V gene. The CDR3 runs 13 residues. The covered CDR3 bases are TGTGCCAGCTCTCCGACAGGGGTTGGCACCCAGTAC. This translates into CASSPTGVGTQY. The entire CDR3 protein reads CASSPTGVGTQYF.

As regards this clone: Gene and germline names: mouse. The read terminates 1 residue ahead of where the CDR3 ends, so the germline J gene completes it. This sequence joins TRBV13-1 and TRBJ2-3; no definite D call. The V gene lost 2 bases and the J gene lost 0 bases, with 10 bases spanning the gap. Germline loops: CDR1 NSHNY, CDR2 SYGAGN. CDR3 length: 15 residues. CDR3 in amino acids: CASSEGRFSAETLYF. CDR3 DNA (partial): TGTGCCAGCAGTGAAGGAAGGTTTAGTGCAGAAACGCTGTAT.

About this clone itself: Gene names are mouse gene names. The observed sequence ends 1 residue before the CDR3 terminus, with the missing tail filled in from the germline J gene. V and J are TRBV3 and TRBJ2-4; 9 positions match TRBD2. V lost 5 bases, J lost 6 bases, and 3 bases stayed unmatched. Germline CDR1 reads SNHLY; CDR2 reads FYNGKV (reference sequence). This CDR3 contains 13 residues. The part of the CDR3 DNA that was read is TGTGCCAGCAGCCCCTGGGGGGGGAACACCTTGTAC. Translation: CASSPWGGNTLY. The whole CDR3 reads CASSPWGGNTLYF.

Comment on this clone: Gene names are mouse gene names. The CDR3 end is not reached by the read, which stops 1 residue before it; the germline J gene fills it in. The V gene is TRBV3, the J gene TRBJ2-2, with D hard to call. This CDR3 contains 11 residues. In germline, CDR1 is SNHLY, CDR2 FYNGKV (reference sequence). Trimming pared 5 bases from V and 2 bases from J, leaving 0 bases between. The sequenced part of the CDR3 DNA is TGTGCCAGCAGCAACACCGGGCAGCTCTAC. It translates to CASSNTGQLY. The full CDR3 reads CASSNTGQLYF.